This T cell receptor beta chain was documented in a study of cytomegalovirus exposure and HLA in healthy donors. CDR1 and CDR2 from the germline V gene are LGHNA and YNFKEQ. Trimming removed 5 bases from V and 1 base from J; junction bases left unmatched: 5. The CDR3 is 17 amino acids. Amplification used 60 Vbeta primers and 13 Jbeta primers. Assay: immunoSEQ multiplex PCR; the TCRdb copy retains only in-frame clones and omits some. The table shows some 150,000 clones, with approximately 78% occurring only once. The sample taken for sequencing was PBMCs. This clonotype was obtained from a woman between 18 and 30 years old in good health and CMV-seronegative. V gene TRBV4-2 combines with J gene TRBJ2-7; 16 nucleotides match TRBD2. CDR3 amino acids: CASSFGTSGRGSYEQYF. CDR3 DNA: TGTGCCAGCAGCTTCGGGACTAGCGGGAGGGGTTCCTACGAGCAGTACTTC.